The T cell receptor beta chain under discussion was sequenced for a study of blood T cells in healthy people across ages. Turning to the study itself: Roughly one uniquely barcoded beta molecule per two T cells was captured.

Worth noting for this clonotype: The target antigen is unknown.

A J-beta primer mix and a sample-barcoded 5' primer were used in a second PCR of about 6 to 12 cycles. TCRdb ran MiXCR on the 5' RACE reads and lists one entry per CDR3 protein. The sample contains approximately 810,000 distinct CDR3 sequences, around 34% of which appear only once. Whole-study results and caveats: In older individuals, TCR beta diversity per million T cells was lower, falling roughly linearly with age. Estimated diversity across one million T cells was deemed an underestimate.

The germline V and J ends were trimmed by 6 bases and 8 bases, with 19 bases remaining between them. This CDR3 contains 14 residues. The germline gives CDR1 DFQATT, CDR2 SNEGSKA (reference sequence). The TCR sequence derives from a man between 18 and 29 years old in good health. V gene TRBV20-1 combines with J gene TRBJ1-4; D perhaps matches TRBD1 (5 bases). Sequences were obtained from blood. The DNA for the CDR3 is TGCAGTGCCGGAAAGGGGCTCGGGGGAGAAAAACTGTTTTTT. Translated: CSAGKGLGGEKLFF.